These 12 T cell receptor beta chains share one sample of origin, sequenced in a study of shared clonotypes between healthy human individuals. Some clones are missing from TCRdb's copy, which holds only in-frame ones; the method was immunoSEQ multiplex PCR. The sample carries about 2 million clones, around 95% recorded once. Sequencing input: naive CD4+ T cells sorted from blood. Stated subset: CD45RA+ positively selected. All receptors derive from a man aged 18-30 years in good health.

CDR3 bases: TGTGCCAGCAGGGGGGCTAACTATGGCTACACCTTC. It codes for CASRGANYGYTF. The chain joins TRBV13 to TRBJ1-2, with D possibly TRBD1 on 5 matching bases. Trimming stripped 6 bases from V and 0 bases from J, with 5 bases between. The CDR3 runs 12 residues. The germline V gene has CDR1 PRHDT and CDR2 FYEKMQ (reference sequence).

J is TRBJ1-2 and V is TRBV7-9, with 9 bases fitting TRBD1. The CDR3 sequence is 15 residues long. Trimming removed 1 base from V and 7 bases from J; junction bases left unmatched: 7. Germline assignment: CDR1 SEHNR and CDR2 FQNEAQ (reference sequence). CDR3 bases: TGTGCCAGCAGCTTAGGCGGACAGGGGCGGACTGGCTACACCTTC. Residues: CASSLGGQGRTGYTF.

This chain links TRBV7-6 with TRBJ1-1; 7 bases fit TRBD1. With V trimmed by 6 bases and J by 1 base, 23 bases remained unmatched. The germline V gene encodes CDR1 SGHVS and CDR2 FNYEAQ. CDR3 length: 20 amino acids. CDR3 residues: CASSNFDPPGQTTGNTEAFF. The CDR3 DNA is TGTGCCAGCAGTAATTTCGACCCCCCGGGACAGACTACCGGGAACACTGAAGCTTTCTTT.

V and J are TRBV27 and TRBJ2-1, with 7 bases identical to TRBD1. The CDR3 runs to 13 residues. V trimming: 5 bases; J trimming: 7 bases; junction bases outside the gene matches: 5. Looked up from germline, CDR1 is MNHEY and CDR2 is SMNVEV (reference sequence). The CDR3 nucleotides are TGTGCCAGCAGTAGAGCACAGGGGAATGAGCAGTTCTTC. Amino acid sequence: CASSRAQGNEQFF.

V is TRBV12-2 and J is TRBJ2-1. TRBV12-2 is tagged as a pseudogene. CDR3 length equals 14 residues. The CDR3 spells CASPCDGPLDEQFF. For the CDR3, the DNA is TGTGCAAGTCCCTGTGACGGGCCCTTGGATGAGCAGTTCTTC.

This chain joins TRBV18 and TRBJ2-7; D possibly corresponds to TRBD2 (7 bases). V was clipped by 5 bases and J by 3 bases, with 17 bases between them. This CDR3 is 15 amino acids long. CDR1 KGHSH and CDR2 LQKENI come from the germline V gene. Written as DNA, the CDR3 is TGTGCCAGCTCAGCCGCTGGCGGGGGCTACTACGAGCAGTACTTC. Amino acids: CASSAAGGGYYEQYF. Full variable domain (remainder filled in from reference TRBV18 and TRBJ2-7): NAGVMQNPRHLVRRRGQEARLRCSPMKGHSHVYWYRQLPEEGLKFMVYLQKENIIDESGMPKERFSAEFPKEGPSILRIQQVVRGDSAAYFCASSAAGGGYYEQYFGPGTRLTVT.

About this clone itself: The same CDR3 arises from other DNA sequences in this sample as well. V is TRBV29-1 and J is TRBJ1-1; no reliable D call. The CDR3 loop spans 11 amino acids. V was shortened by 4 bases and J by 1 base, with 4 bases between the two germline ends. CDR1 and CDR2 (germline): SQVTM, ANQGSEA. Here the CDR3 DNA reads TGCAGCGTTGCAACGAACACTGAAGCTTTCTTT. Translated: CSVATNTEAFF.

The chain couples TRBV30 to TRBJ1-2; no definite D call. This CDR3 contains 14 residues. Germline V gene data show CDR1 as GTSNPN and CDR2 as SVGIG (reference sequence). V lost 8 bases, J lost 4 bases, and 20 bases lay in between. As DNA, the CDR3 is TGTGCCCGCCTACGTAGGGAGACCGGCTATGGCTACACCTTC. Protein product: CARLRRETGYGYTF.

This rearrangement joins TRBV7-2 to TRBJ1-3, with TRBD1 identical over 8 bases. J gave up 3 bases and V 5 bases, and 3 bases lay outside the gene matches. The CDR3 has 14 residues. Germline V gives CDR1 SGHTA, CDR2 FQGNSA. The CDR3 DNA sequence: TGTGCCAGCAGCACCGGGACAGGTGGAAACACCATATATTTT. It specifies CASSTGTGGNTIYF.

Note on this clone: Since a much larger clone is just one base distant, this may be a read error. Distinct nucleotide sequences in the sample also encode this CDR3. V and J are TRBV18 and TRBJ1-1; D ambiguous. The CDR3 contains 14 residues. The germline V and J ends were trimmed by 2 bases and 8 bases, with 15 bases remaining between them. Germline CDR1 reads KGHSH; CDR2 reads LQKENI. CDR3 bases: TGTGCCAGCTCACCAATGGCGGTCGCCACCGAAGCTTTCTTT. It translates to CASSPMAVATEAFF.

CDR3 sequence reads: CASGRGGLYEQYF. The CDR3 coding sequence is TGTGCCAGCGGAAGAGGGGGCCTCTACGAGCAGTACTTC. The chain combines TRBV5-8 with TRBJ2-7; TRBD1 matches at 7 bases. Germline V lookup: CDR1 SGHTS, CDR2 YDEGEE. With 7 bases clipped from V and 3 bases from J, the junction kept 7 bases outside the gene matches. CDR3 length: 13 residues.

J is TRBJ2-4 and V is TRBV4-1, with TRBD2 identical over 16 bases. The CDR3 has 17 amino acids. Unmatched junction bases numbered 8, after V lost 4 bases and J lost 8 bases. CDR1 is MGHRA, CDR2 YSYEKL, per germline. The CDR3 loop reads CASSREPGLAGGYIQYF. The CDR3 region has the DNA TGCGCCAGCAGCCGTGAACCGGGACTAGCGGGAGGGTACATTCAGTACTTC.